The sequence of this TCR beta chain was determined in a study of cytomegalovirus exposure and HLA in healthy donors. The CDR3 covers 13 residues. V was cut by 5 bases and J by 4 bases, with 8 bases left in between. The germline V gene has CDR1 MRHNA and CDR2 SNTAGT. The PCR had 60 Vbeta and 13 Jbeta primers. The data were produced by immunoSEQ multiplex PCR, yet TCRdb's version contains in-frame clones alone and is incomplete. The sample lists over 150,000 clones, 84% occurring once. Study results and limitations: Productive rates of about 87% or about 30% were seen for most TCR beta V segments in an earlier analysis. Reportedly, TCR beta sequences accurately predicted HLA-A and HLA-B alleles in most subjects.

A word on this clone: The antigen is not known.

Sequencing was performed on PBMCs. This rearrangement joins TRBV6-4 to TRBJ2-2, with a possible D match to TRBD2 (6 bases). The TCR comes from a boy younger than 10 in good health and CMV-seronegative. CDR3 sequence (DNA): TGTGCCAGCAGTTTGGGAGGCACCGGGGAGCTGTTTTTT. Its protein is CASSLGGTGELFF.